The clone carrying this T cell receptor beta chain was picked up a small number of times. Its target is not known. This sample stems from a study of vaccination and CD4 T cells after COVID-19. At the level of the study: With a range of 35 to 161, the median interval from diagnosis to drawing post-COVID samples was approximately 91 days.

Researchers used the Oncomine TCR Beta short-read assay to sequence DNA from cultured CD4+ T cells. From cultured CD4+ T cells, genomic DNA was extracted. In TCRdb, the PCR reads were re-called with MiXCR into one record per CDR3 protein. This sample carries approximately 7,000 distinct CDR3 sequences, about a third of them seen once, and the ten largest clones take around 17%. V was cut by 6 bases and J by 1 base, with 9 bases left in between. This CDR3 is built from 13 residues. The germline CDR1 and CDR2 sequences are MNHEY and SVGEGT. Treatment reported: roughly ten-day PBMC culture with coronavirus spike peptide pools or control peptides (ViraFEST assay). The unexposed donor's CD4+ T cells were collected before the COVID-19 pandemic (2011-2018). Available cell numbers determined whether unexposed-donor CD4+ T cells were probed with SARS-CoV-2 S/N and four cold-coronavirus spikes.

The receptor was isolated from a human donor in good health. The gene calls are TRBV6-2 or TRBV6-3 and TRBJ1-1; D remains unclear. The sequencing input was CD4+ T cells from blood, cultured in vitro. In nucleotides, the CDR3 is TGTGCCAGCAGCCACCCCGGGAACACTGAAGCTTTCTTT. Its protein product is CASSHPGNTEAFF.